Each of the 12 T cell receptor beta chains below was sequenced from the same sample in a study of T cell responses to AZD1222 COVID-19 vaccine (dated by TCRdb to the early 2020s). Read against the paper, the sample's time point label means: baseline before first vaccination. Library method: the immunoSEQ multiplex PCR assay. TCRdb mirrors the immuneACCESS table, restricted to in-frame sequences. Some clones are absent from its copies; in checked studies, under half trace to an unresolved V gene, and the reason for the others is unknown. The sample table contains about 30,000 clones; only one count was recorded for 85% to 90% of them. The top ten hold about 7% of the sample. The sequencing here drew on peripheral blood, taken on day 0 of AZD1222 vaccination. Source of these receptors: an adult in good health.

The chain uses TRBV23-1 and TRBJ2-7; D remains unclear. TRBV23-1 is an ORF for which the function is uncertain. V was shortened by 4 bases and J by 3 bases, with 19 bases between the two germline ends. The CDR3 is 16 amino acids. The CDR3 protein is CASSPQGNKHCYEQYF. CDR3 DNA sequence: TGCGCCAGCAGTCCCCAAGGCAACAAGCATTGCTACGAGCAGTACTTC.

The chain recombines TRBV4-2 with TRBJ1-6; D might be TRBD1 (5 bases). V shed 1 base and J shed 5 bases, with 6 bases lying between them. CDR3 length: 14 amino acids. Germline CDR1 and CDR2: LGHNA and YNFKEQ. CDR3 DNA sequence: TGTGCCAGCAGCCAAGGCAGGGATAATTCACCCCTCCACTTT. Translation: CASSQGRDNSPLHF.

V usage is TRBV7-9 and J usage is TRBJ2-7, with a tentative D call TRBD1 (6 bases). Trimming stripped 5 bases from V and 2 bases from J, with 13 bases between. This CDR3 region has 14 residues. Germline V gene lookup returns CDR1 SEHNR and CDR2 FQNEAQ (reference sequence). CDR3 sequence reads: CASSTSGVPYEQYF. The CDR3 nucleotides are TGTGCCAGCAGCACTTCAGGGGTCCCCTACGAGCAGTACTTC.

The V and J genes are TRBV2 and TRBJ2-5; no firm D call. This CDR3 contains 11 residues. V lost 6 bases and J 1 base, leaving 3 bases between the germline ends. Germline CDR1 SNHLY, CDR2 FYNNEI. The CDR3 DNA reads as TGTGCCAGCAGCCCCCAAGAGACCCAGTACTTC. Residues: CASSPQETQYF. Variable domain in full (rest from reference TRBV2 and TRBJ2-5): EPEVTQTPSHQVTQMGQEVILRCVPISNHLYFYWYRQILGQKVEFLVSFYNNEISEKSEIFDDQFSVERPDGSNFTLKIRSTKLEDSAMYFCASSPQETQYFGPGTRLLVL.

This chain links TRBV18 with TRBJ1-5, with D unclear. V was pared by 3 bases and J by 5 bases, with 11 bases between. CDR1 is KGHSH, CDR2 LQKENI, per germline. CDR3 length equals 14 residues. CDR3 sequence reads: CASSPVKRDQPQHF. Here the CDR3 DNA reads TGTGCCAGCTCACCGGTCAAGAGGGATCAGCCCCAGCATTTT.

The CDR3 DNA is TGTGCCAGCAGCGTAGGAGCTCGGACCTATGGTTCACCCCTCCACTTT. Its translation: CASSVGARTYGSPLHF. The V call is TRBV9, the J call TRBJ1-6; D remains ambiguous. This CDR3 spans 16 amino acids. CDR1 SGDLS and CDR2 YYNGEE come from the germline V gene. Trimming shortened V by 0 bases and J by 9 bases, and 16 bases separated the two germline ends.

This clone was picked up one time. The J gene is TRBJ2-7, the V gene TRBV29-1; TRBD2 aligns across 8 bases. CDR3 size: 16 residues. V lost 7 bases, J lost 0 bases, and 14 bases stayed unmatched. Germline CDR1 and CDR2: SQVTM and ANQGSEA. The CDR3: CSAAALTSGSSYEQYF. In DNA, the CDR3 is TGCAGCGCCGCCGCCCTCACTAGCGGTAGCTCCTACGAGCAGTACTTC.

V gene TRBV5-1 combines with J gene TRBJ1-1; possible D gene TRBD1, 5 bases. The CDR3 runs 15 residues. The germline gives CDR1 SGHRS, CDR2 YFSETQ. The V gene lost 0 bases and the J gene lost 4 bases, with 13 bases spanning the gap. CDR3 region: CASSLAEAGGTEAFF. The DNA of the CDR3 is TGCGCCAGCAGCTTGGCCGAGGCGGGGGGCACTGAAGCTTTCTTT.

The chain links TRBV6-5 to TRBJ1-1; D gene ambiguous. The CDR3 spans 12 residues. Germline CDR1 MNHEY, CDR2 SVGAGI. The V gene lost 6 bases and the J gene lost 10 bases, with 15 bases spanning the gap. The CDR3: CASSGGRFGAFF. In DNA, the CDR3 is TGTGCCAGCAGCGGAGGACGTTTTGGAGCTTTCTTT.

This clone occurred once. The V and J genes are TRBV28 and TRBJ2-1; 14 bases fit TRBD2. With 8 bases clipped from V and 7 bases from J, the junction kept 4 bases outside the gene matches. CDR1 is MDHEN and CDR2 is SYDVKM in the germline V gene. The CDR3 sequence is 14 residues long. CDR3 protein: CASGTSGRGNEQFF. The CDR3 DNA sequence: TGTGCCAGCGGGACTAGCGGGAGAGGAAATGAGCAGTTCTTC.

The V call is TRBV11-3, the J call TRBJ1-3, with D uncertain. CDR1 is SGHNT and CDR2 is YENEEA in the germline V gene. Trimming took off 4 bases at V and 2 bases at J, with 6 bases between the two ends. The length of the CDR3 is 13 residues. DNA of the CDR3: TGTGCCAGCAGCTCAGCGGCTGGAAACACCATATATTTT. It specifies CASSSAAGNTIYF.

This sequence joins TRBV7-2 and TRBJ2-5; D remains ambiguous. The CDR3 covers 13 residues. Germline V gene sequence: CDR1 SGHTA, CDR2 FQGNSA. V lost 2 bases and J lost 4, with 8 bases in between. The CDR3 DNA follows: TGTGCCAGCAGCTTAAATGGCTTAGAGACCCAGTACTTC. The encoded protein is CASSLNGLETQYF.